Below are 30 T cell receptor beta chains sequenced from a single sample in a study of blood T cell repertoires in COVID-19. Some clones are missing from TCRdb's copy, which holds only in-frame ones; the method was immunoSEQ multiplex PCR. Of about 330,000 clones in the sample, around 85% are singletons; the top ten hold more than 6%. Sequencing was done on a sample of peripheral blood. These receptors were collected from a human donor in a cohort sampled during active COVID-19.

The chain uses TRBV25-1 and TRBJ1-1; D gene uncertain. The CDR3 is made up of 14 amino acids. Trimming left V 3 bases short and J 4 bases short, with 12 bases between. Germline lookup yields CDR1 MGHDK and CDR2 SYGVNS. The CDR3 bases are TGTGCCAGCAGTGACGCCGGGAGGAGCACTGAAGCTTTCTTT. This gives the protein CASSDAGRSTEAFF.

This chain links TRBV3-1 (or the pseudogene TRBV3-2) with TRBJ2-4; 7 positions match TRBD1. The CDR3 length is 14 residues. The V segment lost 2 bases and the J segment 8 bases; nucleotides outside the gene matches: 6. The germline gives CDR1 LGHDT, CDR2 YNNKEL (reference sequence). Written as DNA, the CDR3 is TGTGCCAGCAGCCAAAGGAACAGGGGAGACATTCAGTACTTC. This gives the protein CASSQRNRGDIQYF.

The CDR3 region is CASSFQVRNSPLHF. CDR3 DNA sequence: TGCGCCAGCAGCTTCCAGGTTCGGAATTCACCCCTCCACTTT. The rearrangement uses TRBV5-1 and TRBJ1-6; no clear D gene. CDR1 is SGHRS, CDR2 YFSETQ, per germline. V was trimmed by 2 bases and J by 7 bases, leaving 10 bases between them. CDR3 length: 14 residues.

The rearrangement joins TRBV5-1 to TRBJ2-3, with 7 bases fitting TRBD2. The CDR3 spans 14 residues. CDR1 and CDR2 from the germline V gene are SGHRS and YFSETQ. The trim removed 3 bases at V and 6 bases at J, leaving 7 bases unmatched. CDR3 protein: CASSSKEGGDTQYF. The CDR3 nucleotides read TGCGCCAGCAGCTCTAAGGAGGGAGGGGATACGCAGTATTTT. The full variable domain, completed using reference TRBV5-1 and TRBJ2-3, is KAGVTQTPRYLIKTRGQQVTLSCSPISGHRSVSWYQQTPGQGLQFLFEYFSETQRNKGNFPGRFSGRQFSNSRSEMNVSTLELGDSALYLCASSSKEGGDTQYFGPGTRLTVL.

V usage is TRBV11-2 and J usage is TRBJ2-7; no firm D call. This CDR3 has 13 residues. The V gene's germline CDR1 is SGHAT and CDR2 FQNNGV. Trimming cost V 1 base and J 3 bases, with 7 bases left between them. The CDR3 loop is CASSLGPVYEQYF. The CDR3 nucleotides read TGTGCCAGCAGCTTAGGTCCGGTCTACGAGCAGTACTTC.

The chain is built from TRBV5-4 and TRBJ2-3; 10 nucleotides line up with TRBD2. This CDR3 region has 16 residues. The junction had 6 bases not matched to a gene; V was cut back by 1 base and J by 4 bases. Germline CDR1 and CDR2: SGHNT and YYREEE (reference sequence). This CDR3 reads CASSLMSGGASDTQYF. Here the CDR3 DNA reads TGTGCCAGCAGCTTGATGAGCGGGGGGGCGTCAGATACGCAGTATTTT.

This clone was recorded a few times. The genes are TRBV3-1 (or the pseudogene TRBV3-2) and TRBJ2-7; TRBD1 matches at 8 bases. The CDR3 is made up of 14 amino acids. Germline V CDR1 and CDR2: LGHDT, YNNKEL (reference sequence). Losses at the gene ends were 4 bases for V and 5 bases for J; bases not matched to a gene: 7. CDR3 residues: CASSPGQGRDEQYF. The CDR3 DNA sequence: TGTGCCAGCAGCCCAGGACAGGGACGAGACGAGCAGTACTTC.

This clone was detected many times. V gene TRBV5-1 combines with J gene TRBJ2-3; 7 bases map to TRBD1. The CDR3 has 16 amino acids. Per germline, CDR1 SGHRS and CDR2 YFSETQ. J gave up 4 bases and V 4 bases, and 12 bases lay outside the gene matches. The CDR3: CASSPREGARADTQYF. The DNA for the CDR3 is TGCGCCAGCAGCCCTCGTGAGGGGGCCAGGGCAGATACGCAGTATTTT.

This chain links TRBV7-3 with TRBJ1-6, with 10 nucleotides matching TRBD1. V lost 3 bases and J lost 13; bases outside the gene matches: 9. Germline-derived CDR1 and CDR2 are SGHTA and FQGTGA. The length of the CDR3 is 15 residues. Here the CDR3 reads CASSFTGGTGAPLHF. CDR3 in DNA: TGTGCCAGCAGCTTCACCGGTGGGACAGGGGCGCCCCTCCACTTT.

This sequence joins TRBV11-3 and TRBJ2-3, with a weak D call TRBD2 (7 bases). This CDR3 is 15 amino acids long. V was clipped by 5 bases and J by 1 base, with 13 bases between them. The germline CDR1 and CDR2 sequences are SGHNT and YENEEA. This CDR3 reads CASSLGGGGTDTQYF. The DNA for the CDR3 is TGTGCCAGCAGCCTAGGGGGGGGCGGCACAGATACGCAGTATTTT.

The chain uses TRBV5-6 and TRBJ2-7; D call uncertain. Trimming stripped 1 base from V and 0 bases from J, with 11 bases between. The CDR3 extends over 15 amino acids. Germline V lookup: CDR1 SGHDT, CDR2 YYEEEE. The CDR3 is CASSLQHRSSYEQYF. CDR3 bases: TGTGCCAGCAGCTTGCAACACCGTTCCTCCTACGAGCAGTACTTC. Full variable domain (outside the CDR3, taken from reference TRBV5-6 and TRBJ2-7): DAGVTQSPTHLIKTRGQQVTLRCSPKSGHDTVSWYQQALGQGPQFIFQYYEEEERQRGNFPDRFSGHQFPNYSSELNVNALLLGDSALYLCASSLQHRSSYEQYFGPGTRLTVT.

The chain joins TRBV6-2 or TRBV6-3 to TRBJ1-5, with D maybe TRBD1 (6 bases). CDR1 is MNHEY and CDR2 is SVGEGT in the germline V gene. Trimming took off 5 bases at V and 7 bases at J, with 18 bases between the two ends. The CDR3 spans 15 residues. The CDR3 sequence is CASSPSRVGAQPQHF. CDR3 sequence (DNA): TGTGCCAGCAGTCCATCACGTGTGGGGGCCCAGCCCCAGCATTTT.

Written as DNA, the CDR3 is TGTGCCAGCAGCTTAGTTAGTGAAAGGGGGCGACGGAACACTGAAGCTTTCTTT. This sequence encodes CASSLVSERGRRNTEAFF. V usage is TRBV7-2 and J usage is TRBJ1-1, with TRBD1 matching over 7 bases. CDR3 length: 18 residues. Trimming took 1 base from V and 1 from J; bases not matched to a gene: 12. CDR1 and CDR2 from the germline V gene are SGHTA and FQGNSA.

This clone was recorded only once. The CDR3 here is CASSPGQGLYSNQPQHF. The CDR3 nucleotides read TGTGCCAGTAGTCCGGGACAGGGGTTATATAGCAATCAGCCCCAGCATTTT. This chain uses TRBV19 with TRBJ1-5; 10 nucleotides agree with TRBD1. This CDR3 has 17 amino acids. Trimming at V came to 5 bases and at J to 0 bases, leaving 7 bases not matched to a gene. CDR1 is LNHDA, CDR2 SQIVND, per germline (reference sequence).

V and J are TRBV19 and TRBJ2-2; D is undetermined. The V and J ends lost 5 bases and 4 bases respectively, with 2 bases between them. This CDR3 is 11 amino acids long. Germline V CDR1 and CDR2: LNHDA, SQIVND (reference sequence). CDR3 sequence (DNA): TGTGCCAGTAGTCTCACCGGGGAGCTGTTTTTT. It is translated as CASSLTGELFF.

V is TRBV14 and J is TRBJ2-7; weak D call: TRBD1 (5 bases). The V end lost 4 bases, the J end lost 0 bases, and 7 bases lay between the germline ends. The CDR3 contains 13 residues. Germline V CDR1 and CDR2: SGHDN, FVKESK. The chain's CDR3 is CASSPQGSYEQYF. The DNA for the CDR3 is TGTGCCAGCAGCCCTCAGGGCTCCTACGAGCAGTACTTC.

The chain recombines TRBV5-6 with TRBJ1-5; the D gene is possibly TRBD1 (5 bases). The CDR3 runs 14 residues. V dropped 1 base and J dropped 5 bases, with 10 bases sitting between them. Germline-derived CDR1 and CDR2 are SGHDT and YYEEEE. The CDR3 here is CASSLWGVDQPQHF. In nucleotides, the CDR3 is TGTGCCAGCAGCTTGTGGGGGGTAGATCAGCCCCAGCATTTT.

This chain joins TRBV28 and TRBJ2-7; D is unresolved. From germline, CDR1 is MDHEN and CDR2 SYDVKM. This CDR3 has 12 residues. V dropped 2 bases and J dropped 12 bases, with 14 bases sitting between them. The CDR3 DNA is TGTGCCAGCAGTTTAGGAAACGGCCAGCGGTACTTC. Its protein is CASSLGNGQRYF.

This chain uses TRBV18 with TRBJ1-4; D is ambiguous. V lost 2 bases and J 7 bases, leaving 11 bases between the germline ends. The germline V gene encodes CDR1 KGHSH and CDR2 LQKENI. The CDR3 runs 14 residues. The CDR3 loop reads CASSPEGDVEKLFF. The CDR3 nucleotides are TGTGCCAGCTCACCAGAGGGAGATGTTGAAAAACTGTTTTTT.

CDR3 sequence: CASSPGTGGRNEQYF. The CDR3 bases are TGTGCCAGTAGTCCCGGGACAGGGGGCCGAAACGAGCAGTACTTC. The chain combines TRBV19 with TRBJ2-7; 12 bases map to TRBD1. CDR1 is LNHDA, CDR2 SQIVND, per germline (reference sequence). V was clipped by 5 bases and J by 5 bases; unmatched bases: 7. The CDR3 is 15 amino acids.

Here the CDR3 DNA reads TGTGCCAGCAGCCAAGGCCGGGGTGAGCAGTTCTTC. Encoded protein: CASSQGRGEQFF. The chain is built from TRBV3-1 (or the pseudogene TRBV3-2) and TRBJ2-1; D might be TRBD2 (5 bases). The germline V gene has CDR1 LGHDT and CDR2 YNNKEL (reference sequence). V lost 1 base and J 9 bases, leaving 7 bases between the germline ends. CDR3 length: 12 amino acids.

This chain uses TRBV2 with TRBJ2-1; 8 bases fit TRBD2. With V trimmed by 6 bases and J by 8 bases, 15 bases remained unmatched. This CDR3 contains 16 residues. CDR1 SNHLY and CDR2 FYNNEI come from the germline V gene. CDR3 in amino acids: CASRDDIAGPPDEQFF. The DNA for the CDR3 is TGTGCCAGCAGAGACGACATAGCGGGGCCCCCGGATGAGCAGTTCTTC.

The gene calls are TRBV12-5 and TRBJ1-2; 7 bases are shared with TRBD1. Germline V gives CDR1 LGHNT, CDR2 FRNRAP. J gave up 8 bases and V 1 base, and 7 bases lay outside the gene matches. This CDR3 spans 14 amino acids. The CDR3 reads CASGLATGANGYTF. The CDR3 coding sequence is TGTGCTAGTGGTTTGGCCACAGGGGCCAACGGCTACACCTTC.

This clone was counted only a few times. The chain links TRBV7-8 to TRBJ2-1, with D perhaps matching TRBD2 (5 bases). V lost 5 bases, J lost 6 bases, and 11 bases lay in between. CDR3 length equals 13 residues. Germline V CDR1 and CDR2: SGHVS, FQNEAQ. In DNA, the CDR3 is TGTGCCAGCAGCGAACGTACTAGCAATGAGCAGTTCTTC. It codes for CASSERTSNEQFF.

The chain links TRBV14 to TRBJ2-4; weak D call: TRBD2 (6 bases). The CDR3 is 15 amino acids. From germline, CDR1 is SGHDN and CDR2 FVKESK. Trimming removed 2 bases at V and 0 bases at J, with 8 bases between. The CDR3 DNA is TGTGCCAGCAGCCAAACGGGACTAGCCAAAAACATTCAGTACTTC. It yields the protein CASSQTGLAKNIQYF.

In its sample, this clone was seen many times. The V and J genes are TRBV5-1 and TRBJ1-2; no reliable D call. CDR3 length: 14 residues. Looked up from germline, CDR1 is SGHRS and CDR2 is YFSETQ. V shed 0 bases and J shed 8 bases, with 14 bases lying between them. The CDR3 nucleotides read TGCGCCAGCAGCTTGGGAGAGGGATACGGCGGCTACACCTTC. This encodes CASSLGEGYGGYTF.

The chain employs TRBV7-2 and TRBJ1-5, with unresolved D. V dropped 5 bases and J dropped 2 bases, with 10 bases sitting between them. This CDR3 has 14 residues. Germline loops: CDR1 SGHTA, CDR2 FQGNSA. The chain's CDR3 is CASSINRGNQPQHF. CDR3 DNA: TGTGCCAGCAGCATAAACCGGGGCAATCAGCCCCAGCATTTT.

CDR3 loop: CASRTRANTGELFF. CDR3 nucleotide sequence: TGTGCCAGCAGGACCAGGGCAAACACCGGGGAGCTGTTTTTT. The chain has TRBV11-3 and TRBJ2-2; D may be TRBD1 (5 bases). This CDR3 is 14 amino acids long. With 6 bases removed from V and 2 bases from J, the gap between germline ends came to 10 bases. Germline-derived CDR1 and CDR2 are SGHNT and YENEEA.

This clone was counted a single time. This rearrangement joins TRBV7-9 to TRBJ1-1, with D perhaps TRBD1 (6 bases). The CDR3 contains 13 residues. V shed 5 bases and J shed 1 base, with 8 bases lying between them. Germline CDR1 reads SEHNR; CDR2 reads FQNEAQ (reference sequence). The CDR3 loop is CASSVTGNTEAFF. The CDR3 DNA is TGTGCCAGCAGCGTGACAGGGAACACTGAAGCTTTCTTT.

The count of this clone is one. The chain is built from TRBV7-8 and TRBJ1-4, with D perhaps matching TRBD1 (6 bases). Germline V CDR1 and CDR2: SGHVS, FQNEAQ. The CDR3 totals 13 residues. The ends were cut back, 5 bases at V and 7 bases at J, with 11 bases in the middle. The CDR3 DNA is TGTGCCAGCAGCCCGGACAGAGGTGAAAAACTGTTTTTT. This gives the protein CASSPDRGEKLFF.